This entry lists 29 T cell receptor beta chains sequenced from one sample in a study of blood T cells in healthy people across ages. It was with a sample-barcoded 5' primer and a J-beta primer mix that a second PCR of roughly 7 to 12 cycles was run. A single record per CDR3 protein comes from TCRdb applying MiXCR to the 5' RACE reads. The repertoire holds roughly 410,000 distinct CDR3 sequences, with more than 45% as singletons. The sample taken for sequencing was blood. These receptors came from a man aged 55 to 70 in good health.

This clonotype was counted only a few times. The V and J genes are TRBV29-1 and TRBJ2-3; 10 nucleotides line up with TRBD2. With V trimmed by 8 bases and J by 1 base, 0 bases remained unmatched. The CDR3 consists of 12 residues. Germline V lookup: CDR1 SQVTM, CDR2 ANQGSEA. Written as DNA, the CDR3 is TGCAGCACTAGCGGGGGCACAGATACGCAGTATTTT. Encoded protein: CSTSGGTDTQYF.

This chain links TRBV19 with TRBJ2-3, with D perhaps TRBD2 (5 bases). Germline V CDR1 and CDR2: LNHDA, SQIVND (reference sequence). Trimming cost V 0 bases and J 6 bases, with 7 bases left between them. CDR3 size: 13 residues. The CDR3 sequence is CASSIDPGDTQYF. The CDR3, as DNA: TGTGCCAGTAGTATAGACCCGGGGGATACGCAGTATTTT.

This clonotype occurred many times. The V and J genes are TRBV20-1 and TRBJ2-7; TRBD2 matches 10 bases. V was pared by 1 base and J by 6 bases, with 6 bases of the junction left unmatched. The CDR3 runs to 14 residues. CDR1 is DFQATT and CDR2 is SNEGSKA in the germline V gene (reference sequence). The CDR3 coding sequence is TGCAGTGCTAGAGGAGCGGGAGGGCTGGGCGAGCAGTACTTC. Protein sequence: CSARGAGGLGEQYF.

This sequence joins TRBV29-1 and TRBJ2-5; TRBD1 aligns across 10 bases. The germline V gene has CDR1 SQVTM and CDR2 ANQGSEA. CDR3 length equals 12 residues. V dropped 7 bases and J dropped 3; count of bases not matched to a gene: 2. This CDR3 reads CSAGTGEETQYF. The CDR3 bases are TGCAGCGCCGGGACAGGGGAAGAGACCCAGTACTTC.

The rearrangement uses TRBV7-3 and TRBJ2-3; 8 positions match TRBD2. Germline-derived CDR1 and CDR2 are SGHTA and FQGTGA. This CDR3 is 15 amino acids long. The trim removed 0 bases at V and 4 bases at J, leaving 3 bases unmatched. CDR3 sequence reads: CASSLTGRAADTQYF. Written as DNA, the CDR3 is TGTGCCAGCAGCTTAACCGGGAGGGCCGCAGATACGCAGTATTTT.

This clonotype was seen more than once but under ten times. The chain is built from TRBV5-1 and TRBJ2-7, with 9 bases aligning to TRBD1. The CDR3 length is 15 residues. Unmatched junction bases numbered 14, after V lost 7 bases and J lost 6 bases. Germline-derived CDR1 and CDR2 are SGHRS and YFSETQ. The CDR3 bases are TGCGCCAGCGCCTCTGTAGGGGGACAGGGAATCGAGCAGTACTTC. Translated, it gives CASASVGGQGIEQYF. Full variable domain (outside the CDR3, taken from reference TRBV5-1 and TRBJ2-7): KAGVTQTPRYLIKTRGQQVTLSCSPISGHRSVSWYQQTPGQGLQFLFEYFSETQRNKGNFPGRFSGRQFSNSRSEMNVSTLELGDSALYLCASASVGGQGIEQYFGPGTRLTVT.

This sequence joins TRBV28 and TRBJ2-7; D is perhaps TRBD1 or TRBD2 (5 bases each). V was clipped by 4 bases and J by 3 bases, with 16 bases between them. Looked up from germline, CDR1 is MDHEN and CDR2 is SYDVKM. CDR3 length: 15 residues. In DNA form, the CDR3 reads TGTGCCAGCAGTTCCTCCGGGACCCCCGACTACGAGCAGTACTTC. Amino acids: CASSSSGTPDYEQYF.

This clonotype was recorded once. CDR3 in amino acids: CASRGDRGSEKLFF. CDR3 nucleotides: TGTGCCAGCAGGGGGGACAGGGGGTCCGAAAAACTGTTTTTT. This chain connects TRBV12-3 or TRBV12-4 to TRBJ1-4, with TRBD1 matching over 11 bases. V lost 6 bases and J lost 8; bases outside the gene matches: 5. The CDR3 extends over 14 amino acids.

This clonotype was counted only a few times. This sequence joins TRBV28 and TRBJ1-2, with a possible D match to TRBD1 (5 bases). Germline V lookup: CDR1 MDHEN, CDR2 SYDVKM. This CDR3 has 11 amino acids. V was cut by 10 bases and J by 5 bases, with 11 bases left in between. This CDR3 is CATLGLYGYTF. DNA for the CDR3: TGTGCCACCCTGGGGCTTTATGGCTACACCTTC.

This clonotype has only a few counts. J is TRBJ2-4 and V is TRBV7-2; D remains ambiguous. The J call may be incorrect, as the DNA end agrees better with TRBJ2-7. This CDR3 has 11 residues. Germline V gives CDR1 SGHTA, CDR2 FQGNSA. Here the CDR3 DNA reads TGTGCCAGCAGCTTATTTTACGAGCAGTACTTC. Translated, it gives CASSLFYEQYF.

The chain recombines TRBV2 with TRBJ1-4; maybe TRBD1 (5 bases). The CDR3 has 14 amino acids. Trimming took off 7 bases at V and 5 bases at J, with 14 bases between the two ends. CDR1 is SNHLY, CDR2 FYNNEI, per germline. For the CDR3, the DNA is TGTGCCAGCATATCAGGGCTCCCAAATGAAAAACTGTTTTTT. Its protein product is CASISGLPNEKLFF.

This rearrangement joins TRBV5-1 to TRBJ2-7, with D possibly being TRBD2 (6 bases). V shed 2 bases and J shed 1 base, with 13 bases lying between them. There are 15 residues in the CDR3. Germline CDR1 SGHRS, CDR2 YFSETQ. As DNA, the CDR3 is TGCGCCAGCAGCTTTGGGGGGACGGTGTCCTACGAGCAGTACTTC. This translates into CASSFGGTVSYEQYF. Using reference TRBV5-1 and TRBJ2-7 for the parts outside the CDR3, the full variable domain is KAGVTQTPRYLIKTRGQQVTLSCSPISGHRSVSWYQQTPGQGLQFLFEYFSETQRNKGNFPGRFSGRQFSNSRSEMNVSTLELGDSALYLCASSFGGTVSYEQYFGPGTRLTVT.

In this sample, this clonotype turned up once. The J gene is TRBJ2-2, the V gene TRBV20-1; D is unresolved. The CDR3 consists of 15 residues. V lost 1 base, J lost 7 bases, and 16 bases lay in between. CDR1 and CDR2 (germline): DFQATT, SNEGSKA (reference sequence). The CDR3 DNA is TGCAGTGCTAGAGGGGATGGGTCTAGAGGCGGGGAGCTGTTTTTT. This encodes CSARGDGSRGGELFF.

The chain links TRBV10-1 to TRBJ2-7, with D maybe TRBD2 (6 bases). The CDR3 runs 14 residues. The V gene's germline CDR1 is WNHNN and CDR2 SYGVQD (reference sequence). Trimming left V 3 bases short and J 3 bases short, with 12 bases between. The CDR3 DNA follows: TGCGCCAGCAGTGAAGGGAGTAGCGGCTACGAGCAGTACTTC. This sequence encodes CASSEGSSGYEQYF.

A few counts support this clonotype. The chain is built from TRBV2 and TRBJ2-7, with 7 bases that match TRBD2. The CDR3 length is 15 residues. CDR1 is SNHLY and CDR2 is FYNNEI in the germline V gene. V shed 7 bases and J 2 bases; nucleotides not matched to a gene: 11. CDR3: CASTLLALTPYEQYF. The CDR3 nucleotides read TGTGCCAGCACCTTACTAGCGCTGACTCCCTACGAGCAGTACTTC. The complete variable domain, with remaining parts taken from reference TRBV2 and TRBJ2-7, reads EPEVTQTPSHQVTQMGQEVILRCVPISNHLYFYWYRQILGQKVEFLVSFYNNEISEKSEIFDDQFSVERPDGSNFTLKIRSTKLEDSAMYFCASTLLALTPYEQYFGPGTRLTVT.

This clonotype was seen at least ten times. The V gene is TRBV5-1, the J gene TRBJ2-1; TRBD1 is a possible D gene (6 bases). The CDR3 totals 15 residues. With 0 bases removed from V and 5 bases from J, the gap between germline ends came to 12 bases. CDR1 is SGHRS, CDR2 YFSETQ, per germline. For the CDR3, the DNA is TGCGCCAGCAGCTTGGACAGGGAGATCCACAATGAGCAGTTCTTC. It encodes CASSLDREIHNEQFF.

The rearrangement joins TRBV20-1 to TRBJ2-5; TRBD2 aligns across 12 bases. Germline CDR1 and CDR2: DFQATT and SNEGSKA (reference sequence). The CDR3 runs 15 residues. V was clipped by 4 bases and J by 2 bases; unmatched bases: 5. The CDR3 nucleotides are TGCAGTGCTACCGGGACTAGCGGGCCTCAAGAGACCCAGTACTTC. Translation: CSATGTSGPQETQYF.

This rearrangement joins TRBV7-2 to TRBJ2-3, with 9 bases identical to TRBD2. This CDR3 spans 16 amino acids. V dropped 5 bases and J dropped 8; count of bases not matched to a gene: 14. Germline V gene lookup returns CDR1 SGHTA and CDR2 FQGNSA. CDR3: CASSTRTSAAGGTQYF. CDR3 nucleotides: TGTGCCAGCAGCACCCGGACTAGCGCTGCCGGGGGTACGCAGTATTTT.

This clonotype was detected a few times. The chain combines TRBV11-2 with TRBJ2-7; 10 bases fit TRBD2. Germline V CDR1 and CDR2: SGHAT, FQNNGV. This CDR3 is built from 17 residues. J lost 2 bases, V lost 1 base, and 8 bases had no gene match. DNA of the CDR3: TGTGCCAGCAGCTTAGTCCCCGGACTAGCGGAGCCCTACGAGCAGTACTTC. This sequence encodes CASSLVPGLAEPYEQYF. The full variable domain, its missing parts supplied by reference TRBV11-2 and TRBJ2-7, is EAGVAQSPRYKIIEKRQSVAFWCNPISGHATLYWYQQILGQGPKLLIQFQNNGVVDDSQLPKDRFSAERLKGVDSTLKIQPAKLEDSAVYLCASSLVPGLAEPYEQYFGPGTRLTVT.

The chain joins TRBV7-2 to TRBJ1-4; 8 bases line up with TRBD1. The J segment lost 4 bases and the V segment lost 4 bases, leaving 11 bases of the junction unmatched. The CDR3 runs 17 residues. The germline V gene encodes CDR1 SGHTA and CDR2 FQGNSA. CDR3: CASSSPNRQGFNEKLFF. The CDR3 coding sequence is TGTGCCAGCAGCTCCCCGAACCGACAGGGGTTTAATGAAAAACTGTTTTTT.

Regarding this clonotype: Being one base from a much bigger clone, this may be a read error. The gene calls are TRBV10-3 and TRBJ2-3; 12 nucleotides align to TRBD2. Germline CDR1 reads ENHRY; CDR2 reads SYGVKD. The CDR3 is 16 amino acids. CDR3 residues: CTITQTLAGGPDTQYF. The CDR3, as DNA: TGTACCATCACCCAAACACTAGCGGGAGGACCAGATACGCAGTATTTT.

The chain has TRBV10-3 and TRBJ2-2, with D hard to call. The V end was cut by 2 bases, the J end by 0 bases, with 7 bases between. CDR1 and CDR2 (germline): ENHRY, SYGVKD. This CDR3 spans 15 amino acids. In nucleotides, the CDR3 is TGTGCCATCAGTGAGGTGCCTACGAACACCGGGGAGCTGTTTTTT. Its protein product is CAISEVPTNTGELFF.

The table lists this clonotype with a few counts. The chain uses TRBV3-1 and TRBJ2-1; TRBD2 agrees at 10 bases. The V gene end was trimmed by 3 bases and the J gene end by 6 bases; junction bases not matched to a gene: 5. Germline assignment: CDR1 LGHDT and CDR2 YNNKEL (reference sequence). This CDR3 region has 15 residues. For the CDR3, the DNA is TGTGCCAGCAGCCAGGCTAGCGGGGGCTCCAATGAGCAGTTCTTC. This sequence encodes CASSQASGGSNEQFF.

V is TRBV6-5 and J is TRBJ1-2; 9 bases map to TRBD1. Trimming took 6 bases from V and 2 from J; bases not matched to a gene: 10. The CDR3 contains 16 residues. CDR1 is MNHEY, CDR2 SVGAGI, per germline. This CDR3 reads CASSYLGQGRNYGYTF. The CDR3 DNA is TGTGCCAGCAGCTATCTCGGACAGGGGAGGAACTATGGCTACACCTTC.

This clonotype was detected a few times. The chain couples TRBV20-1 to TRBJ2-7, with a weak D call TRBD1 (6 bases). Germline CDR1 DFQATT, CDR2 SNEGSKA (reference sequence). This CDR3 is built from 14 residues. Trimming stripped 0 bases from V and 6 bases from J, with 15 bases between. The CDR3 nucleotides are TGCAGTGCTAGAGACCGGGCAGGGGTGGGCGAGCAGTACTTC. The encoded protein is CSARDRAGVGEQYF.

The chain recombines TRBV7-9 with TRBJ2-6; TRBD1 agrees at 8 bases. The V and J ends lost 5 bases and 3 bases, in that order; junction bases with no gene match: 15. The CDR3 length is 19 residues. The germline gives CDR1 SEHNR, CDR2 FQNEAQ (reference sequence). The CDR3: CASSPQTGAKDGGANVLTF. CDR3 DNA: TGTGCCAGCAGCCCTCAGACAGGGGCCAAGGACGGTGGGGCCAACGTCCTGACTTTC.

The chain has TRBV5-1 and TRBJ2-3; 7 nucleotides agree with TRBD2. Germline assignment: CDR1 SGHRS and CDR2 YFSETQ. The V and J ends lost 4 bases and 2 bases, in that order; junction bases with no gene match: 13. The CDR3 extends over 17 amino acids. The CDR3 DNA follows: TGCGCCAGCAGCGAACCACGACTAGCAGCGGACACAGATACGCAGTATTTT. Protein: CASSEPRLAADTDTQYF. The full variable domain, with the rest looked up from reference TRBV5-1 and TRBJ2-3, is KAGVTQTPRYLIKTRGQQVTLSCSPISGHRSVSWYQQTPGQGLQFLFEYFSETQRNKGNFPGRFSGRQFSNSRSEMNVSTLELGDSALYLCASSEPRLAADTDTQYFGPGTRLTVL.

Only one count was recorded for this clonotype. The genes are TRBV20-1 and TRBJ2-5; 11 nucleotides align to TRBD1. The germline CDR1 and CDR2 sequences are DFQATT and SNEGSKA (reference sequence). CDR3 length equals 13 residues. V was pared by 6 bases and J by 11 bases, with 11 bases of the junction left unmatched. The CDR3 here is CSAAGTGGKGQYF. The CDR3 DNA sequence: TGCAGTGCCGCCGGGACAGGGGGAAAAGGGCAGTACTTC.

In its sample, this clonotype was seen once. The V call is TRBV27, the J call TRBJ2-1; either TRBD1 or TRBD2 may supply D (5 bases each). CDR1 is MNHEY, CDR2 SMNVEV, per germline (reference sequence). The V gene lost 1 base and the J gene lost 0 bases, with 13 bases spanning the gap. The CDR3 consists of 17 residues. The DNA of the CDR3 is TGTGCCAGCAGTTTATATCCCGGGGCGAGCTCCTACAATGAGCAGTTCTTC. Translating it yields CASSLYPGASSYNEQFF.